These T cell receptor beta chains were read from a single sample in a study of blood T cell repertoires in COVID-19. The protocol was immunoSEQ multiplex PCR, while the TCRdb copy is restricted to in-frame clones and leaves out a portion. The sample includes about 100,000 clones, roughly 80% of them seen just once. Source material: peripheral blood. Source of these receptors: a man aged 50 to 59 with active or convalescent COVID-19. Each CDR3 is given with its conserved first and last residue. Each record gives: clone size, D gene, J gene, CDR3 length, V gene, CDR3 DNA, CDR3 protein. D genes are given only for firm matches. Size is omitted from some rows. Given values are once, few, many or a class for expanded clones.

abundance: NA; d_gene: TRBD1; j_gene: TRBJ2-5; len: 13; v_gene: TRBV9; CDR3nt: TGTGCCAGCAGCCTGGGACAGCAAGAGACCCAGTACTTC; CDR3aa: CASSLGQQETQYF
abundance: once; d_gene: NA; j_gene: TRBJ1-6; len: 16; v_gene: TRBV24-1; CDR3nt: TGTGCCACCTTCGGACAGAATAGCTCCTATAATTCACCCCTCCACTTT; CDR3aa: CATFGQNSSYNSPLHF
abundance: NA; d_gene: TRBD1; j_gene: TRBJ1-2; len: 14; v_gene: TRBV6-5; CDR3nt: TGTGCCAGCAGTCCGGGACAGATCACCTATGGCTACACCTTC; CDR3aa: CASSPGQITYGYTF
abundance: NA; d_gene: TRBD2; j_gene: TRBJ2-7; len: 15; v_gene: TRBV12-5; CDR3nt: TGTGCTAGTGGTTTGGTGCGCAGCGGGAGTCACGAGCAGTACTTC; CDR3aa: CASGLVRSGSHEQYF
abundance: NA; d_gene: NA; j_gene: TRBJ1-4; len: 11; v_gene: TRBV20-1; CDR3nt: TGCAGTGCCTACAGGGATGAAAAACTGTTTTTT; CDR3aa: CSAYRDEKLFF
abundance: NA; d_gene: TRBD2; j_gene: TRBJ2-7; len: 16; v_gene: TRBV5-1; CDR3nt: TGCGCCAGCAGCGAATCTAGCGGGGTATACTCCTACGAGCAGTACTTC; CDR3aa: CASSESSGVYSYEQYF
abundance: NA; d_gene: NA; j_gene: TRBJ1-4; len: 14; v_gene: TRBV2; CDR3nt: TGTGCCAGCAGTGAAACCCCAGGGGCCGAAAAACTGTTTTTT; CDR3aa: CASSETPGAEKLFF
abundance: NA; d_gene: NA; j_gene: TRBJ2-5; len: 13; v_gene: TRBV7-9; CDR3nt: TGTGCCAGCTTAGACAGTAAATTAGAGACCCAGTACTTC; CDR3aa: CASLDSKLETQYF
abundance: NA; d_gene: TRBD1; j_gene: TRBJ1-3; len: 16; v_gene: TRBV6-6; CDR3nt: TGTGCCAGCAGCGGGACAGAGGTCGTTAAAGGAAACACCATATATTTT; CDR3aa: CASSGTEVVKGNTIYF
abundance: once; d_gene: NA; j_gene: TRBJ1-1; len: 13; v_gene: TRBV30; CDR3nt: TGTGCCTGGAGCGGAACAGGGTTCACTGAAGCTTTCTTT; CDR3aa: CAWSGTGFTEAFF
abundance: NA; d_gene: TRBD2; j_gene: TRBJ2-1; len: 16; v_gene: TRBV5-6; CDR3nt: TGTGCCAGCAGCTTGGATGGGACTACGGCGTACAATGAGCAGTTCTTC; CDR3aa: CASSLDGTTAYNEQFF
abundance: NA; d_gene: NA; j_gene: TRBJ2-5; len: 14; v_gene: TRBV4-1; CDR3nt: TGCGCCAGCAGCCAATCCGGTGGACAGGAGACCCAGTACTTC; CDR3aa: CASSQSGGQETQYF
abundance: NA; d_gene: NA; j_gene: TRBJ2-1; len: 17; v_gene: TRBV10-3; CDR3nt: TGTGCCATATCTTGGCGGGGTCTGGAGCCCTTCTTACATGAGCAGTTCTTC; CDR3aa: CAISWRGLEPFLHEQFF
abundance: NA; d_gene: TRBD2; j_gene: TRBJ2-5; len: 16; v_gene: TRBV25-1; CDR3nt: TGTGCCAGCAGTGACTCACTAGCGGCAGCACAAGAGACCCAGTACTTC; CDR3aa: CASSDSLAAAQETQYF
abundance: once; d_gene: NA; j_gene: TRBJ1-3; len: 14; v_gene: TRBV23-1; CDR3nt: TGCGCCAGCAGCGTACAGGGCTCTGGAAACACCATATATTTT; CDR3aa: CASSVQGSGNTIYF
abundance: NA; d_gene: TRBD2; j_gene: TRBJ2-1; len: 15; v_gene: TRBV2; CDR3nt: TGTGCCAGCAGCCGACTAGCGGGAAACTACAATGAGCAGTTCTTC; CDR3aa: CASSRLAGNYNEQFF
abundance: NA; d_gene: NA; j_gene: TRBJ1-3; len: 16; v_gene: TRBV5-1; CDR3nt: TGCGCCAGCAGCTTGGCGACGGGGAACTCTGGAAACACCATATATTTT; CDR3aa: CASSLATGNSGNTIYF
abundance: NA; d_gene: NA; j_gene: TRBJ1-1; len: 14; v_gene: TRBV5-1; CDR3nt: TGCGCCAGCAGCTTGCCAGATCCCGACACTGAAGCTTTCTTT; CDR3aa: CASSLPDPDTEAFF
abundance: NA; d_gene: NA; j_gene: TRBJ2-7; len: 14; v_gene: TRBV21-1; CDR3nt: TGTGCCAGCAGACTCGCACCTTTCTCTGAGGAGCAGTACTTC; CDR3aa: CASRLAPFSEEQYF
abundance: NA; d_gene: TRBD2; j_gene: TRBJ2-2; len: 16; v_gene: TRBV3-1/TRBV3-2; CDR3nt: TGTGCCAGCAGCCTCCTTAGCGGGAGCCGGGCCGGGGAGCTGTTTTTT; CDR3aa: CASSLLSGSRAGELFF
abundance: NA; d_gene: TRBD1; j_gene: TRBJ1-5; len: 15; v_gene: TRBV30; CDR3nt: TGTGCCTGGAGGGGAGGGGGACAGGGGAATCAGCCCCAGCATTTT; CDR3aa: CAWRGGGQGNQPQHF
abundance: few; d_gene: NA; j_gene: TRBJ1-2; len: 13; v_gene: TRBV27; CDR3nt: TGTGCCAGCAGTTTAACAGGGATCTCTGGCTACACCTTC; CDR3aa: CASSLTGISGYTF
abundance: NA; d_gene: TRBD1; j_gene: TRBJ1-1; len: 15; v_gene: TRBV18; CDR3nt: TGTGCCAGCTCACCAGGGACAGGGTTAAGGACTGAAGCTTTCTTT; CDR3aa: CASSPGTGLRTEAFF
abundance: NA; d_gene: TRBD1; j_gene: TRBJ2-7; len: 17; v_gene: TRBV4-1; CDR3nt: TGCGCCAGCAGCCAAGAAGTGGGACAGCCCCTGATTTACGAGCAGTACTTC; CDR3aa: CASSQEVGQPLIYEQYF
abundance: NA; d_gene: NA; j_gene: TRBJ1-5; len: 16; v_gene: TRBV4-2; CDR3nt: TGTGCCAGCAGCCAAGATCCAGGGTCCCCTTATCAGCCCCAGCATTTT; CDR3aa: CASSQDPGSPYQPQHF
abundance: NA; d_gene: NA; j_gene: TRBJ2-3; len: 14; v_gene: TRBV10-3; CDR3nt: TGTGCCACGCAACTAGCACTTAGCACAGATACGCAGTATTTT; CDR3aa: CATQLALSTDTQYF
abundance: NA; d_gene: TRBD1; j_gene: TRBJ1-6; len: 15; v_gene: TRBV7-9; CDR3nt: TGTGCCAGCAGCTTAGGGGACAGGGTTAATTCACCCCTCCACTTT; CDR3aa: CASSLGDRVNSPLHF
abundance: NA; d_gene: TRBD1; j_gene: TRBJ2-1; len: 12; v_gene: TRBV29-1; CDR3nt: TGCAGCGCCCAGGGGGTTGGGAGTGAGCAGTTCTTC; CDR3aa: CSAQGVGSEQFF
abundance: NA; d_gene: NA; j_gene: TRBJ1-2; len: 15; v_gene: TRBV28; CDR3nt: TGTGCCAGCAGAGTACAGGGCTCATCTCTCGATGGCTACACCTTC; CDR3aa: CASRVQGSSLDGYTF
abundance: few; d_gene: NA; j_gene: TRBJ1-1; len: 15; v_gene: TRBV7-2; CDR3nt: TGTGCCAGCAGCTTAGTTGGGGTTGGGGCCACTGAAGCTTTCTTT; CDR3aa: CASSLVGVGATEAFF
abundance: NA; d_gene: NA; j_gene: TRBJ1-2; len: 14; v_gene: TRBV3-1/TRBV3-2; CDR3nt: TGTGCCAGCAGCCAAGATACCGGTCTCTATGGCTACACCTTC; CDR3aa: CASSQDTGLYGYTF
abundance: NA; d_gene: NA; j_gene: TRBJ2-3; len: 17; v_gene: TRBV5-1; CDR3nt: TGCGCCAGCAGCTTATTCTCAAGCCGTACCAGCACAGATACGCAGTATTTT; CDR3aa: CASSLFSSRTSTDTQYF
abundance: NA; d_gene: NA; j_gene: TRBJ2-3; len: 16; v_gene: TRBV5-1; CDR3nt: TGCGCCAGCAGCTTGCCCAACGGGGGAAGCACAGATACGCAGTATTTT; CDR3aa: CASSLPNGGSTDTQYF
abundance: NA; d_gene: TRBD1; j_gene: TRBJ1-1; len: 15; v_gene: TRBV11-3; CDR3nt: TGTGCCAGCAGTTATACCTCGGGACAGGGGCTATCGGCTTTCTTT; CDR3aa: CASSYTSGQGLSAFF
abundance: few; d_gene: NA; j_gene: TRBJ1-4; len: 15; v_gene: TRBV19; CDR3nt: TGTGCCAGTAGTAAACGGGGGGGCACTAATGAAAAACTGTTTTTT; CDR3aa: CASSKRGGTNEKLFF
abundance: NA; d_gene: NA; j_gene: TRBJ1-6; len: 15; v_gene: TRBV2; CDR3nt: TGTGCCAGCAGTGGACAAAGGACTGGTAATTCACCCCTCCACTTT; CDR3aa: CASSGQRTGNSPLHF